These 22 T cell receptor beta chains came from one sample sequenced in a study of T cells in Graves' hyperthyroidism and ophthalmopathy (dated by TCRdb to between 2018 and 2021). The library came from multiplex PCR. These reads were obtained on an Illumina HiSeq 2000. The TCR beta CDR3 regions were amplified from RNA transcripts. The first round of RT-PCR for the TCR CDR3 was performed with the HTBI primer set and the Qiagen OneStep RT-PCR kit. Starting from the raw public reads, TCRdb applied fastp trimming at Q25, assembled clones with MiXCR and retained in-frame beta chains. Under each unique CDR3 protein, matching rows form one entry showing the most common genes and DNA. The table for this sample lists under 70,000 distinct CDR3 sequences; 53% of them were counted only once. The ten largest clones capture approximately 3.3% of the sample. The sample was blood. These receptors all stem from a woman aged 60-70 years with Graves' ophthalmopathy.

The chain recombines TRBV19 with TRBJ1-2; TRBD1 might be the D (6 bases). The CDR3 is made up of 14 amino acids. Deletions cut 3 bases from V and 1 base from J, with 9 bases between. Germline V CDR1 and CDR2: LNHDA, SQIVND (reference sequence). The CDR3 here is CASSIRDNNYGYTF. The DNA for the CDR3 is TGTGCCAGTAGTATCCGGGACAATAACTATGGCTACACCTTC.

This clonotype showed up many times. The V gene is TRBV9, the J gene TRBJ2-2; possible D gene TRBD1, 7 bases. This CDR3 contains 15 residues. CDR1 and CDR2 (germline): SGDLS, YYNGEE. Trimming shortened V by 4 bases and J by 1 base, and 11 bases separated the two germline ends. The DNA of the CDR3 is TGTGCCAGCAGCCCCCAGGGGGGGAACACCGGGGAGCTGTTTTTT. Protein: CASSPQGGNTGELFF.

There are many counts of this clonotype. This chain joins TRBV6-2 or TRBV6-3 and TRBJ2-3; D not resolved. V lost 8 bases, J lost 3 bases, and 18 bases lay in between. Germline-derived CDR1 and CDR2 are MNHEY and SVGEGT. CDR3 length equals 15 residues. This CDR3 is CASSTPRAVTDTQYF. CDR3 DNA: TGTGCCAGCTCCACCCCTCGGGCAGTTACAGATACGCAGTATTTT.

The CDR3 loop reads CASSRTGTGGWELFF. The DNA for the CDR3 is TGTGCCAGCAGCAGAACCGGGACAGGGGGATGGGAGCTGTTTTTT. V is TRBV7-8 and J is TRBJ2-2; TRBD1 agrees at 11 bases. CDR3 length: 15 amino acids. J gave up 9 bases and V 5 bases, and 8 bases lay outside the gene matches. Germline values: CDR1 SGHVS, CDR2 FQNEAQ.

The chain is built from TRBV20-1 and TRBJ1-1; D may be TRBD1 (5 bases). The CDR3 spans 16 residues. Germline V gives CDR1 DFQATT, CDR2 SNEGSKA (reference sequence). V was cut by 0 bases and J by 11 bases, with 25 bases left in between. The CDR3 DNA is TGCAGTGCTAGAGATGCGTCGAGGGCCAGGGTAAGTGGGGCTTTCTTT. Translated, it gives CSARDASRARVSGAFF.

Notes on this clonotype: One junction end disagrees with the germline gene, perhaps due to a read error. The chain joins TRBV20-1 to TRBJ2-3; D not resolved. Germline CDR1 DFQATT, CDR2 SNEGSKA (reference sequence). The CDR3 length is 14 residues. This CDR3 reads CSSSSGVDTDTQYF. Written as DNA, the CDR3 is TGCAGCTCCTCCAGTGGGGTCGACACAGATACACAGTATTTT.

In regard to this clonotype: An end of the junction does not agree with germline; a read error may underlie this. This rearrangement joins TRBV27 to TRBJ1-3; D call uncertain. Germline V gene sequence: CDR1 MNHEY, CDR2 SMNVEV (reference sequence). The CDR3 sequence is 17 residues long. The CDR3 DNA follows: TGTGCCAGCACCAAGCTGGCGGGCGGCCGCTCTGAAAACACCATATATTTT. Translating gives CASTKLAGGRSENTIYF.

With respect to this clonotype: Mismatch with germline at one junction end may stem from a read error. This rearrangement joins TRBV5-1 to TRBJ2-1, with 7 bases fitting TRBD2. There are 13 residues in the CDR3. Germline V gene data show CDR1 as SGHRS and CDR2 as YFSETQ. CDR3 sequence reads: CASSLLLAEEQSF. The CDR3, as DNA: TGTGCCAGCAGCTTGTTGCTAGCGGAGGAGCAGTCCTTC.

The chain has TRBV4-1 and TRBJ1-4; TRBD1 aligns across 7 bases. With 5 bases clipped from V and 1 base from J, the junction kept 13 bases outside the gene matches. CDR1 is MGHRA and CDR2 is YSYEKL in the germline V gene. This CDR3 has 18 residues. The DNA for the CDR3 is TGCGCCAGCAGCTTATTCGGAGACAGGGATGTAACTAATGAAAAACTGTTTTTT. This sequence encodes CASSLFGDRDVTNEKLFF.

This clonotype was seen at least ten times. The chain couples TRBV10-2 to TRBJ2-1, with 8 bases that match TRBD2. CDR3 size: 19 residues. V lost 4 bases, J lost 1 base, and 15 bases stayed unmatched. Germline CDR1 reads WSHSY; CDR2 reads SAAADI. The CDR3 DNA reads TGCGCCAGCAGTGGGTCCGGGACTAGAATGAGTAAGTCCTACAATGAGCAGTTCTTC. Amino acids: CASSGSGTRMSKSYNEQFF.

The chain links TRBV20-1 to TRBJ1-2; D unresolved. The CDR3 runs to 12 residues. V lost 3 bases and J 7 bases, leaving 12 bases between the germline ends. Per the germline V gene, CDR1 is DFQATT and CDR2 is SNEGSKA (reference sequence). The CDR3 sequence is CSARRKEPGYTF. The CDR3, as DNA: TGCAGTGCTAGGAGGAAGGAACCTGGCTACACCTTC.

Concerning this clonotype itself: At one end the junction does not follow the germline gene, possibly because of a read error. The chain couples TRBV5-1 to TRBJ1-1; D is unresolved. The CDR3 runs to 14 residues. Germline V gene lookup returns CDR1 SGHRS and CDR2 YFSETQ. The CDR3 nucleotides are TGCGCCAGCAGCTCCCTTGATTTGAGCACTGAAGCTCTCTTT. It codes for CASSSLDLSTEALF. Together with reference TRBV5-1 and TRBJ1-1, the CDR3 gives the full variable domain: KAGVTQTPRYLIKTRGQQVTLSCSPISGHRSVSWYQQTPGQGLQFLFEYFSETQRNKGNFPGRFSGRQFSNSRSEMNVSTLELGDSALYLCASSSLDLSTEALFGQGTRLTVV.

The chain combines TRBV7-2 with TRBJ1-4; 9 positions match TRBD1. V was clipped by 5 bases and J by 4 bases; unmatched bases: 8. In germline, CDR1 is SGHTA, CDR2 FQGNSA. The length of the CDR3 is 16 residues. The CDR3 sequence is CASSIAGTGINEKLFF. DNA of the CDR3: TGTGCCAGCAGCATCGCCGGGACAGGGATTAATGAAAAACTGTTTTTT.

CDR3 bases: TGCAGTGCCCCACTACACAGTAGCAATCAGCCCCAGCATTTT. Its translation: CSAPLHSSNQPQHF. The V call is TRBV20-1, the J call TRBJ1-5; no definite D call. Between the trimmed V and J ends, which lost 6 bases and 0 bases, there was a span of 12 bases. This CDR3 contains 14 residues. CDR1 and CDR2 from the germline V gene are DFQATT and SNEGSKA (reference sequence).

The chain employs TRBV20-1 and TRBJ2-7; 8 bases line up with TRBD1. Germline CDR1 is DFQATT and CDR2 is SNEGSKA (reference sequence). Unmatched junction bases numbered 8, after V lost 1 base and J lost 3 bases. The length of the CDR3 is 15 residues. CDR3 bases: TGCAGTGCTAGAGGGGGAGGACAGGGCTACTACGAGCAGTACTTC. This codes for CSARGGGQGYYEQYF.

The rearrangement uses TRBV20-1 and TRBJ2-7; D assignment may be TRBD1 or TRBD2 (8 bases each). Trimming shortened V by 2 bases and J by 4 bases, and 21 bases separated the two germline ends. The CDR3 is 16 residues long. Germline V gene data show CDR1 as DFQATT and CDR2 as SNEGSKA (reference sequence). In DNA form, the CDR3 reads TGCAGTGCTAGAATCGGTAGCGGGACAGGATTATACGAGCAGTACTTC. This translates into CSARIGSGTGLYEQYF.

This clonotype was counted many times. V and J are TRBV6-4 and TRBJ2-1; 11 nucleotides agree with TRBD2. This CDR3 comprises 15 residues. CDR1 is MRHNA, CDR2 SNTAGT, per germline. After removal of 5 bases from V and 6 bases from J, the junction contained 6 bases not matched to a gene. The CDR3: CASSKGTSGGNEQFF. For the CDR3, the DNA is TGTGCCAGCAGTAAAGGAACTAGCGGGGGCAATGAGCAGTTCTTC.

The chain uses TRBV7-9 and TRBJ1-2; 8 bases map to TRBD1. Looked up from germline, CDR1 is SEHNR and CDR2 is FQNEAQ (reference sequence). V was clipped by 5 bases and J by 4 bases; unmatched bases: 6. This CDR3 spans 14 amino acids. CDR3 nucleotide sequence: TGTGCCAGCAGCATTGCAGGGGGCTTCTATGGCTACACCTTC. Protein: CASSIAGGFYGYTF.

The chain combines TRBV25-1 with TRBJ2-1; 8 bases align to TRBD2. The junction had 13 bases not matched to a gene; V was cut back by 2 bases and J by 7 bases. The CDR3 runs to 17 residues. The germline gives CDR1 MGHDK, CDR2 SYGVNS. The DNA for the CDR3 is TGTGCCAGCAGTGAACACTCCAGCGGGGGAGGGGGTAATGAGCAGTTCTTC. Amino acid sequence: CASSEHSSGGGGNEQFF. Using reference TRBV25-1 and TRBJ2-1 for the parts outside the CDR3, the full variable domain is EADIYQTPRYLVIGTGKKITLECSQTMGHDKMYWYQQDPGMELHLIHYSYGVNSTEKGDLSSESTVSRIRTEHFPLTLESARPSHTSQYLCASSEHSSGGGGNEQFFGPGTRLTVL.

The CDR3 region is CASSSTGGYEQYF. CDR3 DNA: TGTGCCAGCAGCAGCACGGGGGGCTACGAGCAGTACTTC. The V gene is TRBV7-3, the J gene TRBJ2-7; TRBD2 aligns across 7 bases. Germline trimming cut 5 bases from V and 3 bases from J; bases unmatched to any gene: 4. The germline V gene encodes CDR1 SGHTA and CDR2 FQGTGA. The length of the CDR3 is 13 residues. Combining the CDR3 with reference TRBV7-3 and TRBJ2-7 gives the whole variable domain GAGVSQTPSNKVTEKGKYVELRCDPISGHTALYWYRQSLGQGPEFLIYFQGTGAADDSGLPNDRFFAVRPEGSVSTLKIQRTERGDSAVYLCASSSTGGYEQYFGPGTRLTVT.

The chain combines TRBV5-1 with TRBJ2-1; the D is unclear. Germline lookup yields CDR1 SGHRS and CDR2 YFSETQ. The CDR3 extends over 14 amino acids. The ends were cut back, 0 bases at V and 1 base at J, with 5 bases in the middle. The CDR3 here is CASSLGQSYNEQFF. The CDR3 bases are TGCGCCAGCAGCTTGGGGCAGTCCTACAATGAGCAGTTCTTC.

Comments on this clonotype: The germline gene is not matched at one end of the junction; a read error may be the cause. J is TRBJ2-2 and V is TRBV2, with 7 positions matching TRBD1. CDR1 and CDR2 (germline): SNHLY, FYNNEI. CDR3 length: 14 amino acids. The CDR3 is CASSTQGFIGDLFF. The CDR3, as DNA: TGTGCCAGCAGTACACAGGGGTTCATCGGGGACCTGTTTTTT.